This passage covers 16 T cell receptor beta chains from one sample sequenced in a study of T cell responses to AZD1222 COVID-19 vaccine. Clones were read by immunoSEQ multiplex PCR, and TCRdb kept only the in-frame ones, dropping some. The sample shows under 250,000 clones, about 92% of them seen only once. The sequences come from peripheral blood, collected on day 0 of MenACWY control vaccination. The origin of the receptors is an adult in good health.

V and J are TRBV6-2 or TRBV6-3 and TRBJ1-2; possibly TRBD1 for D (6 bases). Deletions cut 4 bases from V and 3 bases from J, with 18 bases between. Germline assignment: CDR1 MNHEY and CDR2 SVGEGT. The CDR3 consists of 16 residues. DNA for the CDR3: TGTGCCAGCAGTTCCACCTCTAGGGGGTTCGACTATGGCTACACCTTC. Its protein is CASSSTSRGFDYGYTF.

This chain joins TRBV3-1 (or the pseudogene TRBV3-2) and TRBJ2-3; D is perhaps TRBD1 or TRBD2 (5 bases each). V was shortened by 1 base and J by 0 bases, with 11 bases between the two germline ends. CDR1 and CDR2 from the germline V gene are LGHDT and YNNKEL (reference sequence). The CDR3 extends over 16 amino acids. The CDR3 here is CASSQGGVTSTDTQYF. The DNA of the CDR3 is TGTGCCAGCAGCCAAGGAGGGGTGACTAGCACAGATACGCAGTATTTT.

The V and J genes are TRBV18 and TRBJ1-2, with 7 bases fitting TRBD1. Looked up from germline, CDR1 is KGHSH and CDR2 is LQKENI. With V trimmed by 2 bases and J by 8 bases, 14 bases remained unmatched. The CDR3 is 16 amino acids. The CDR3 sequence is CASSPISRGRDVGYTF. The CDR3 DNA sequence: TGTGCCAGCTCACCAATTTCGAGGGGGCGAGATGTGGGCTACACCTTC.

The chain joins TRBV28 to TRBJ1-1; D is unclear. The CDR3 consists of 11 residues. Germline loops: CDR1 MDHEN, CDR2 SYDVKM. Between the trimmed V and J ends, which lost 6 bases and 8 bases, there was a span of 10 bases. CDR3 bases: TGTGCCAGCAGCTACGGGATAGAAGCTTTCTTT. This gives the protein CASSYGIEAFF.

CDR3 protein: CASSLRQGPGQPQHF. The DNA for the CDR3 is TGTGCCAGCAGCTTACGCCAGGGACCAGGACAGCCCCAGCATTTT. The chain carries TRBV7-8 and TRBJ1-5, with D possibly being TRBD1 (5 bases). V was pared by 2 bases and J by 7 bases, with 15 bases between. CDR3 length equals 15 residues. CDR1 SGHVS and CDR2 FQNEAQ come from the germline V gene. Filled out from reference TRBV7-8 and TRBJ1-5, the complete variable domain reads GAGVSQSPRYKVAKRGQDVALRCDPISGHVSLFWYQQALGQGPEFLTYFQNEAQLDKSGLPSDRFFAERPEGSVSTLKIQRTQQEDSAVYLCASSLRQGPGQPQHFGDGTRLSIL.

The chain employs TRBV6-4 and TRBJ1-2; D unresolved. Germline V gene sequence: CDR1 MRHNA, CDR2 SNTAGT. Trimming stripped 3 bases from V and 0 bases from J, with 8 bases between. The CDR3 length is 14 residues. The CDR3 loop reads CASSENFANYGYTF. CDR3 bases: TGTGCCAGCAGTGAAAATTTCGCTAACTATGGCTACACCTTC.

V gene TRBV5-5 combines with J gene TRBJ1-1; tentatively, D is TRBD1 (5 bases). From germline, CDR1 is SGHKS and CDR2 YYEKEE (reference sequence). V was pared by 4 bases and J by 1 base, with 17 bases between. The CDR3 has 16 amino acids. The CDR3 sequence is CASSGGAGLSNTEAFF. CDR3 DNA: TGTGCCAGCAGCGGGGGAGCGGGACTCTCGAACACTGAAGCTTTCTTT.

The V and J genes are TRBV18 and TRBJ2-7, with 7 bases identical to TRBD1. Germline CDR1 reads KGHSH; CDR2 reads LQKENI. J gave up 1 base and V 3 bases, and 3 bases lay outside the gene matches. The CDR3 spans 14 residues. As DNA, the CDR3 is TGTGCCAGCTCACCTCAGGGACAGTCCTACGAGCAGTACTTC. It encodes CASSPQGQSYEQYF.

The rearrangement links TRBV7-2 to TRBJ2-7; 9 nucleotides line up with TRBD2. With 2 bases clipped from V and 5 bases from J, the junction kept 7 bases outside the gene matches. The CDR3 spans 15 residues. Germline values: CDR1 SGHTA, CDR2 FQGNSA. The CDR3 DNA reads as TGTGCCAGCAGCTTAACGCGGGGGGGCCGGCACGAGCAGTACTTC. Protein product: CASSLTRGGRHEQYF. Filled out from reference TRBV7-2 and TRBJ2-7, the complete variable domain reads GAGVSQSPSNKVTEKGKDVELRCDPISGHTALYWYRQSLGQGLEFLIYFQGNSAPDKSGLPSDRFSAERTGGSVSTLTIQRTQQEDSAVYLCASSLTRGGRHEQYFGPGTRLTVT.

The chain carries TRBV7-6 and TRBJ2-3; 9 nucleotides match TRBD2. Germline V gene lookup returns CDR1 SGHVS and CDR2 FNYEAQ. CDR3 length: 15 residues. Losses at the gene ends were 2 bases for V and 5 bases for J; bases not matched to a gene: 5. The CDR3 sequence: CASSLQAGGLDTQYF. CDR3 bases: TGTGCCAGCAGCTTACAAGCGGGGGGATTAGATACGCAGTATTTT.

The chain recombines TRBV18 with TRBJ2-6; 13 nucleotides agree with TRBD2. The germline CDR1 and CDR2 sequences are KGHSH and LQKENI. Losses at the gene ends were 5 bases for V and 3 bases for J; bases not matched to a gene: 7. The CDR3 has 18 residues. The CDR3 loop is CASSVLAGGPDGANVLTF. CDR3 DNA: TGTGCCAGCTCAGTACTAGCGGGGGGGCCGGATGGGGCCAACGTCCTGACTTTC.

V gene TRBV5-1 combines with J gene TRBJ2-7, with no clear D. Germline V lookup: CDR1 SGHRS, CDR2 YFSETQ. The CDR3 covers 11 residues. V was trimmed by 2 bases and J by 0 bases, leaving 0 bases between them. The CDR3 here is CASSFSYEQYF. CDR3 nucleotides: TGCGCCAGCAGCTTCTCCTACGAGCAGTACTTC.

The gene calls are TRBV6-5 and TRBJ1-5, with 11 bases identical to TRBD1. The CDR3 totals 15 residues. Germline CDR1 MNHEY, CDR2 SVGAGI. V lost 5 bases, J lost 6 bases, and 6 bases stayed unmatched. CDR3 region: CASSLKDRGRQPQHF. As DNA, the CDR3 is TGTGCCAGCAGTCTCAAGGACAGGGGGCGTCAGCCCCAGCATTTT.

This clone has just one count. The chain recombines TRBV6-5 with TRBJ2-1, with TRBD1 identical over 7 bases. The CDR3 extends over 13 amino acids. The ends lost 4 bases at V and 8 bases at J; junction bases unmatched: 5. Germline V lookup: CDR1 MNHEY, CDR2 SVGAGI. The chain's CDR3 is CASSFHRGDEQFF. In DNA form, the CDR3 reads TGTGCCAGCAGTTTCCACAGGGGCGATGAGCAGTTCTTC.

A single count supports this clone. The CDR3 DNA follows: TGTGCCAGCAGCTTAAGGTGGGCAGGCACCGGAATGACTGAAGCTTTCTTT. It specifies CASSLRWAGTGMTEAFF. The V gene is TRBV7-2, the J gene TRBJ1-1; D uncertain. Deletions cut 2 bases from V and 5 bases from J, with 21 bases between. Germline CDR1 SGHTA, CDR2 FQGNSA. CDR3 length equals 17 residues. Combining the CDR3 with reference TRBV7-2 and TRBJ1-1 gives the whole variable domain GAGVSQSPSNKVTEKGKDVELRCDPISGHTALYWYRQSLGQGLEFLIYFQGNSAPDKSGLPSDRFSAERTGGSVSTLTIQRTQQEDSAVYLCASSLRWAGTGMTEAFFGQGTRLTVV.

This chain connects TRBV5-1 to TRBJ1-1, with unresolved D. The CDR3 runs 13 residues. V was clipped by 5 bases and J by 0 bases, with 8 bases between them. Germline CDR1 and CDR2: SGHRS and YFSETQ. The CDR3 DNA reads TGCGCCAGCAGTAGCAGTATGAACACTGAAGCTTTCTTT. Its protein is CASSSSMNTEAFF.